Listed below are T cell receptor beta chains from one sample, sequenced in a study of control samples from healthy donors and cancer patients. Assay used: immunoSEQ multiplex PCR; TCRdb lists only in-frame clones, some missing. The sample contains about 44,000 clones, roughly three quarters of which appear only once. The sequenced sample consisted of formalin-fixed, paraffin-embedded tissue. All receptors derive from a male donor with melanoma. CDR3s include the opening cysteine and the closing phenylalanine or tryptophan. Fields, in order: J gene, clone size, V gene, D gene, CDR3 DNA, CDR3 protein. A D gene is named only where the DNA matches it firmly. Expanded clones get a size class; other rows say once, few or many, or leave the size out.

TRBJ1-2 NA TRBV5-1 TRBD1 TGCGCCAGCAGCCTTAAGGACAGGGACAGCTATGGCTACACCTTC CASSLKDRDSYGYTF
TRBJ2-3 few TRBV6-1 NA TGTGCCAGCAGTGAAGCCCTCTTCACAAGCGCGGATACGCAGTATTTT CASSEALFTSADTQYF
TRBJ2-3 medium-sized TRBV28 TRBD2 TGTGCCAGCAGTTCTCGTATAGCGGGAGGACTATACACGCAGTATTTT CASSSRIAGGLYTQYF
TRBJ2-6 NA TRBV7-9 NA TGTGCCAGCAGTTTAGGGGGCTCTGGGGCCAACGTCCTGACTTTC CASSLGGSGANVLTF
TRBJ2-7 NA TRBV12-3/TRBV12-4 TRBD2 TGTGCCAGCAGTCCTAGCGGCGAGCAGTACTTC CASSPSGEQYF
TRBJ2-5 NA TRBV4-1 TRBD2 TGCGCCAGCGGGAAAAGGGAGGGGGAGACCCAGTACTTC CASGKREGETQYF
TRBJ2-7 NA TRBV7-2 NA TGTGCCAGCAGCTTAGAGTCAGCCTCCTACGAGCAGTACTTC CASSLESASYEQYF
TRBJ1-1 few TRBV6-1 NA TGTGCCAGCAGTGATAGGGGGATACTTACTGAAGCTTTCTTT CASSDRGILTEAFF
TRBJ2-5 NA TRBV19 TRBD2 TGTGCCAGTAGTCCAAGGCGGGGAGGGCAAGAGACCCAGTACTTC CASSPRRGGQETQYF
TRBJ2-7 once TRBV6-6 NA TGTGCCAGCAGTCCGGGACACATCTCTGGGGAGCAGTACTTC CASSPGHISGEQYF
TRBJ2-1 NA TRBV11-2 NA TGTGCCAGCAGCTTAGAGGGTCAGTCCTACAATGAGCAGTTCTTC CASSLEGQSYNEQFF
TRBJ2-3 NA TRBV3-1/TRBV3-2 NA TGTGCCAGCAGCCACGGACTGAGCACAGATACGCAGTATTTT CASSHGLSTDTQYF
TRBJ2-1 NA TRBV3-1/TRBV3-2 NA TGTGCCAGCAAGGGAAGTGGCAGCTACAATGAGCAGTTCTTC CASKGSGSYNEQFF
TRBJ2-5 NA TRBV18 NA TGTGCCAGCTCACCAAGGGGGATCGAGACCCAGTACTTC CASSPRGIETQYF
TRBJ1-1 NA TRBV25-1 NA TGTGCCAGCAGTGAATCCGTGGGAGCTTTCTTT CASSESVGAFF
TRBJ1-1 NA TRBV28 NA TGTGCCAGCAGTTTCCCACACGTTAGCACTGAAGCTTTCTTT CASSFPHVSTEAFF
TRBJ2-7 NA TRBV25-1 NA TGTGCCAGCTCACCTACCGAGGGACGTACCTCCACCTACGAGCAGTACTTC CASSPTEGRTSTYEQYF
TRBJ2-3 NA TRBV24-1 TRBD2 TGTGCCACCAGTGCACGACTAGCGGGAGTGACAGATACGCAGTATTTT CATSARLAGVTDTQYF
TRBJ2-7 few TRBV28 NA TGTGCCAGCAGTTTCCAGGGGACCACCTACGAGCAGTACTTC CASSFQGTTYEQYF
TRBJ2-5 many TRBV3-1/TRBV3-2 NA TGTGCCAGCAGCCAAGTTCAACAGGGAAAAAAGACCCAGTACTTC CASSQVQQGKKTQYF
TRBJ2-5 few TRBV19 NA TGTGCCAGTACCCACCGGGGTGGAGAGACCCAGTACTTC CASTHRGGETQYF
TRBJ1-1 once TRBV12-3/TRBV12-4 NA TGTGCCAGCAGTTCAAGGGGTGACACTGAAGCTTTCTTT CASSSRGDTEAFF
TRBJ2-1 few TRBV12-3/TRBV12-4 NA TGTGCCAGCAGACTGAACAATGAGCAGTTCTTC CASRLNNEQFF
TRBJ1-2 NA TRBV30 NA TGTGCCTGGAGTCAAGGGGGTGGCTACACCTTC CAWSQGGGYTF
TRBJ1-5 NA TRBV6-6 NA TGTGCCAGCTGTGCGGGACCGGTCCAGCCCCAGCATTTT CASCAGPVQPQHF
TRBJ2-1 once TRBV11-2 NA TGTGCCAGCAGCTTAGAGGGCCCTAGCTCCCATGAGCAGTTCTTC CASSLEGPSSHEQFF
TRBJ1-5 NA TRBV6-5 TRBD1 TGTGCCAGCGGTTGGACAGGGCTCAATCAGCCCCAGCATTTT CASGWTGLNQPQHF
TRBJ2-1 NA TRBV6-1 NA TGTGCCAGCAGTGAACGAGGGCGGGACAATGAGCAGTTCTTC CASSERGRDNEQFF
TRBJ2-1 few TRBV3-1/TRBV3-2 NA TGTGCCAGCAGCCCCACTCCCCGCTCCTACAATGAGCAGTTCTTC CASSPTPRSYNEQFF
TRBJ2-3 NA TRBV5-1 NA TGCGCCAGCAGCTTGGGGGACCTTCAGGATACGCAGTATTTT CASSLGDLQDTQYF
TRBJ2-2 NA TRBV27 NA TGTGCCAGCAGCGCGGGCGGGAACACCGGGGAGCTGTTTTTT CASSAGGNTGELFF
TRBJ1-3 NA TRBV7-8 NA TGTGCCAGCAGCCCCCGCAGGGAGGCAATAGTCACCATATATTTT CASSPRREAIVTIYF
TRBJ1-1 few TRBV6-5 TRBD1 TGTGCCAGCAGTTACTACAGGGGGAACACTGAAGCTTTCTTT CASSYYRGNTEAFF
TRBJ1-2 NA TRBV19 NA TGTGCCAGTAGCCCCTCGGGAGAGAACTATGGCTACACCTTC CASSPSGENYGYTF
TRBJ2-1 NA TRBV18 NA TGTGCCAGCTCACCCGTAGGCAATGAGCAGTTCTTC CASSPVGNEQFF
TRBJ1-6 NA TRBV28 NA TGTGCCAGCAGTTTAGGACAGCTTCAAGGTTCACCCCTCCACTTT CASSLGQLQGSPLHF
TRBJ2-1 NA TRBV2 NA TGTGCCAGCAGTGAGGGCCCGAGGTATGAGCAGTTCTTC CASSEGPRYEQFF
TRBJ2-7 NA TRBV27 TRBD1 TGTGCCAGCAGTTTAACGGACAGGGGGCGCTCCCACGAGCAGTACTTC CASSLTDRGRSHEQYF
TRBJ2-4 once TRBV5-4 NA TGTGCCAGCAGCCATGGGGAGGCTTCCAAAAACATTCAGTACTTC CASSHGEASKNIQYF
TRBJ1-6 NA TRBV7-8 NA TGTGCCAGCAGCTTAGCAGAGCGAGGGGGTTGGGGCTCCTATAATTCACCCCTCCACTTT CASSLAERGGWGSYNSPLHF
TRBJ2-6 NA TRBV2 TRBD1 TGTGCCAGCAGTGAAGCGACAGGGGCCTTTGCGGCCAACGTCCTGACTTTC CASSEATGAFAANVLTF
TRBJ2-7 once TRBV5-4 NA TGTGCCAGCAGAGCGGGACAGGTGGGGGAGCAGTACTTC CASRAGQVGEQYF
TRBJ2-1 medium-sized TRBV12-5 NA TGTGCTAGTGGGCTCGGACAGTTATCCTACAATGAGCAGTTCTTC CASGLGQLSYNEQFF
TRBJ1-3 few TRBV9 TRBD1 TGTGCCAGCAGCCCCCGGGACAGCCAAAACACCATATATTTT CASSPRDSQNTIYF
TRBJ2-7 NA TRBV14 NA TGTGCCAGCAGCCACCCCGGACGGGGGAACGAGCAGTACTTC CASSHPGRGNEQYF